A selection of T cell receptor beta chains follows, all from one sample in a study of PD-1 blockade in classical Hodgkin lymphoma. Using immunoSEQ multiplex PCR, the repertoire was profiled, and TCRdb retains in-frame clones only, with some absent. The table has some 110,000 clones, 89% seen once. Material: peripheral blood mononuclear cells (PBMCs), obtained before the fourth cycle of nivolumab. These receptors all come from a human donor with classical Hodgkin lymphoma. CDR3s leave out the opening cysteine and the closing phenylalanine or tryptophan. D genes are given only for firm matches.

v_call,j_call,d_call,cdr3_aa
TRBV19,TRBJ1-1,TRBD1,ASSLDRLRYHAF
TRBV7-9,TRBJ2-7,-,ASSLTMDSSYEQY
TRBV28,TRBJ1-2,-,ASSLPTGNYGYT
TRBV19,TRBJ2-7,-,ASSIGPGYEQY
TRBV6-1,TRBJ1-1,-,ASSEVGGYSGTEAF
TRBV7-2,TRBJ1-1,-,ASSIQDVVTEAF
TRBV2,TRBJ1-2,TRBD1,ASKLDRAGYT
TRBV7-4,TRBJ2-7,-,ASSLVFGDEQY
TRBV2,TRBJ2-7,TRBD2,ASSTAAGGNPYEQY
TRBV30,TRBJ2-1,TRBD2,AWSVGRLAEYNEQF
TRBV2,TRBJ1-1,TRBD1,ASTDLGQVLF
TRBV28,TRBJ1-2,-,ASYFPYGYT
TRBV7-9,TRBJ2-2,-,ASSLIGSGELF
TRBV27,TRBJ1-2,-,ASSLAGSYGYT
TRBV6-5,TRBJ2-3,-,ASSPGLRGTDTQY
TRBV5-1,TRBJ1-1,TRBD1,ASSLGGGSNTEAF
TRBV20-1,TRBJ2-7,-,SASNAAEQY
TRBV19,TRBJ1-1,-,ASSIWGFTELNTEAF
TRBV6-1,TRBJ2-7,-,ASSRLVYEQY
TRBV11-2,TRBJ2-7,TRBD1,ASSLVVARGPGEQY
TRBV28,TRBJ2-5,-,ASSYPGVETQY
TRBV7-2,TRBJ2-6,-,ASSSRGSGANVLT
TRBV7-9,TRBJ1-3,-,ASSLALGGRSGNTIY
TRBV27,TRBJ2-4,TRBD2,ASSRLAGGAKNIQY
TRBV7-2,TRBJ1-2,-,ASSLRAGLSTNYGYT
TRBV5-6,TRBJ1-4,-,ASSLAGNEKLF
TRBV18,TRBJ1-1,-,ASSGQGNTEAF
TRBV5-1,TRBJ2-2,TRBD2,ASSRGLAGGDGELF
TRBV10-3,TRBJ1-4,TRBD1,AISPGTGFTNEKLF